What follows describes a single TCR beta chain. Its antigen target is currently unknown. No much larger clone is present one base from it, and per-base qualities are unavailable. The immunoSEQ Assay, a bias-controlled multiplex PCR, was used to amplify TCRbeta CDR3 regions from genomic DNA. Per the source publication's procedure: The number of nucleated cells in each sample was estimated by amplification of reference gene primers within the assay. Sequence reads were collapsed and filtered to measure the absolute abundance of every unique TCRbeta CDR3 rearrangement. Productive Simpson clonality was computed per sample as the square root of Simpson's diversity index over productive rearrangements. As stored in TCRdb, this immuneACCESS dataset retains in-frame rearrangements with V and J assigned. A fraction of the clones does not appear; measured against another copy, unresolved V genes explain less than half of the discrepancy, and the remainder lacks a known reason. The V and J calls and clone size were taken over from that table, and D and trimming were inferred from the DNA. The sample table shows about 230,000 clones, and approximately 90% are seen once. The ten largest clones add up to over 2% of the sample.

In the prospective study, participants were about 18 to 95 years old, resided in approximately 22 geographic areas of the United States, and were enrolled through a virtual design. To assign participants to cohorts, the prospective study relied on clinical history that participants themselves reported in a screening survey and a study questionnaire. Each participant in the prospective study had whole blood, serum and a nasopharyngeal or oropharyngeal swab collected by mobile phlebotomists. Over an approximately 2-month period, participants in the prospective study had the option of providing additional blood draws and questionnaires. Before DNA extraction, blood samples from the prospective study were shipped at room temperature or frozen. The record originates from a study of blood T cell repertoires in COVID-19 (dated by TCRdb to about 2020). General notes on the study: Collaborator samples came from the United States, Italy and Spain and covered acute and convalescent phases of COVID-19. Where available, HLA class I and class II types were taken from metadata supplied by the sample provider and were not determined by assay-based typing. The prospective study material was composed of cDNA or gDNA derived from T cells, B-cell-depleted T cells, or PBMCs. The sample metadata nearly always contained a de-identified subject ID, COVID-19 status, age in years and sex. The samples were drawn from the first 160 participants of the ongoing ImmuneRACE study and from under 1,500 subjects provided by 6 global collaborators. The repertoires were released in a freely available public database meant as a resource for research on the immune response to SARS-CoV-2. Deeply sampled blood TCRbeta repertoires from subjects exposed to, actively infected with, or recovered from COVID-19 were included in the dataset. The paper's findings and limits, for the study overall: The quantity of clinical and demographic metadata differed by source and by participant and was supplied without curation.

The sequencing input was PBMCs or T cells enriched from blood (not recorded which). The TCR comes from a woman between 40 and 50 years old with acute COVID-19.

The CDR3 reads as follows: CASSIYGEGTQYF. The nucleotide sequence is given as TGTGCCAGTAGTATCTACGGGGAAGGGACCCAGTACTTC. The chain was built from TRBV19 and TRBJ2-5; 5 matching bases give a weak D call of TRBD2. V sheds 3 bases and J sheds 7 bases, leaving 12 bases between their ends. The CDR3 starts with the cysteine, ends with the phenylalanine, and has 13 residues. The retained sequence is limited to the CDR3, 39 bases, with the frame set at the first base. Reading the germline V gene (reference sequence) gives CDR1 LNHDA and CDR2 SQIVND.